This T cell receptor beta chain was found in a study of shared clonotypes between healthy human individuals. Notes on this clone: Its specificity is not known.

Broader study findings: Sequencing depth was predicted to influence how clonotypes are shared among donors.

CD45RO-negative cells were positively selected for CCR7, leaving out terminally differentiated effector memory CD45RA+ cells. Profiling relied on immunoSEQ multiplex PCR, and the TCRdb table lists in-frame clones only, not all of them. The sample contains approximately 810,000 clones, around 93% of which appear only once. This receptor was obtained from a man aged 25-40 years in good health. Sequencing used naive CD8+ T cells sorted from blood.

The CDR3 spells CASSPRAVNTEAFF. CDR3 in DNA: TGCGCCAGCAGCCCCCGGGCCGTGAACACTGAAGCTTTCTTT. This chain connects TRBV4-1 to TRBJ1-1; no clear D. Germline loops: CDR1 MGHRA, CDR2 YSYEKL. The CDR3 loop spans 14 amino acids. Trimming took 4 bases from V and 0 from J, leaving 9 bases between them.